This TCR beta chain is drawn from a study of cytotoxic CD8 clonotypes in ibrutinib-treated CLL. On the study more broadly: Overall, around 25 responses were partial and 2 complete; following median roughly 70 months, 14 patients stayed remitted and roughly twelve progressed. Study-wide points: Sustained-remission patients were sampled at one set of times and progressing patients at different ones. Clonality was higher at baseline than in age-matched healthy donors and tracked circulating CD8+ T-cell counts. Public clonotypes, an uncommon group, contracted or remained stable on treatment.

This clone came up once. Its antigen is unidentified. The assay was immunoSEQ multiplex PCR, and TCRdb's table has in-frame clones only and misses some. The sample contains about 49,000 clones, approximately 50% of which appear only once. Per germline, CDR1 SEHNR and CDR2 FQNEAQ (reference sequence). This CDR3 region has 15 residues. The germline V and J ends were trimmed by 0 bases and 8 bases, with 13 bases remaining between them. The chain joins TRBV7-9 to TRBJ1-4; no firm D call. The source of this sequence is a human donor with chronic lymphocytic leukemia. The sample was PBMCs, taken after 12 months of ibrutinib treatment. The CDR3 region has the DNA TGTGCCAGCAGCTTAGCTCCGGGAAGCTGGGAAAAACTGTTTTTT. Translation: CASSLAPGSWEKLFF.